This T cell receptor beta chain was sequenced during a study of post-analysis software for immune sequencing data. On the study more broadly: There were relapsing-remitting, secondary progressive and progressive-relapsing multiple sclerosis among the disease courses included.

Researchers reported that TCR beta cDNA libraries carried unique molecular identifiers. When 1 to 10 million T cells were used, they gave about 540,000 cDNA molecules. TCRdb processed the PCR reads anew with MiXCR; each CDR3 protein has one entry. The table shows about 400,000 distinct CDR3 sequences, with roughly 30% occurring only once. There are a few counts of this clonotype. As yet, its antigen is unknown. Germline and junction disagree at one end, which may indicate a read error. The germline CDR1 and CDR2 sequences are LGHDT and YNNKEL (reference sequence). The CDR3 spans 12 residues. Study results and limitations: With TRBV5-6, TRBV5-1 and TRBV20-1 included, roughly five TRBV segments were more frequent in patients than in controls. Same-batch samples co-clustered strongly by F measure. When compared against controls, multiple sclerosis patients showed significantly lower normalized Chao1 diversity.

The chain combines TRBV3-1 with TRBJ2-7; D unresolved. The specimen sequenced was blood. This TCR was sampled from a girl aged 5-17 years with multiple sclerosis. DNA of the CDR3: TGTGTCAGCAGCCAAGATAGCTACGAGCAGTACTTC. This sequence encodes CVSSQDSYEQYF.